The rows below give T cell receptor beta chains drawn from one sample of a study of OX40 agonist ivuxolimab in advanced cancers. The protocol was immunoSEQ multiplex PCR, while the TCRdb copy is restricted to in-frame clones and leaves out a portion. This sample has 30,000 to 45,000 clones, with about 80% found just once. This specimen was CD4+ or CD8+ T cells sorted from blood, taken in a trial of the OX40 agonist ivuxolimab. Every receptor here comes from an adult with an advanced solid tumor such as melanoma, head and neck, liver or kidney cancer. Both conserved end residues are trimmed from each CDR3.

V gene	J gene	CDR3 protein
TRBV5-6	TRBJ1-2	ASSLSANYGYT
TRBV7-2	TRBJ1-1	ASSLDFASVTEAGAF
TRBV18	TRBJ1-4	ASSSGQGATNEKLF
TRBV6-1	TRBJ1-2	ASRDGAGGYI
TRBV6-6	TRBJ1-5	AISELGQGNQPQH
TRBV6-5	TRBJ1-3	ASRSSGADGNTIY
TRBV27	TRBJ1-2	ASSLKQGNYGYT
TRBV5-1	TRBJ2-3	ASSLQTVTDTQY
TRBV7-9	TRBJ2-1	ASSLLWGAYNEQF
TRBV11-2	TRBJ2-5	ASSPRQGALETQY
TRBV30	TRBJ2-2	AWSSRTGELF
TRBV2	TRBJ1-2	ASSERGRGYGYT
TRBV9	TRBJ1-2	ASSVDRNYGYT
TRBV4-1	TRBJ1-5	ASGDRGKGQPQH
TRBV14	TRBJ1-3	ASQDWGLSGNTIY
TRBV6-6	TRBJ2-3	ASSPFGLSDTQY
TRBV6-5	TRBJ1-5	ASSYHFNQPQH
TRBV23-1	TRBJ1-3	ASSPWTWAVDTIY
TRBV18	TRBJ1-6	ASSPDRTNSPLH
TRBV6-5	TRBJ1-2	ASSQPGQGNYGYT
TRBV2	TRBJ2-7	ASSLRSDGEKQY
TRBV30	TRBJ2-1	AWSFGKEEQF
TRBV29-1	TRBJ1-3	SVETIGNTIY
TRBV5-1	TRBJ1-2	ASSLQSGTAWYGYT
TRBV6-6	TRBJ1-1	ASPFPGPQSPEAF
TRBV6-6	TRBJ1-2	ASSPRTVGYT
TRBV29-1	TRBJ2-5	SVGTGLRETQY
TRBV11-2	TRBJ2-2	ASSILLAGGPGELF
TRBV11-2	TRBJ2-3	ASSFNTDTQY
TRBV4-2	TRBJ1-2	ASSHEQGAGYGYT
TRBV5-6	TRBJ1-5	ASSLAGRENQPQH